Sequencing of this T cell receptor (beta chain) was carried out in a study of radiation and T cells in renal cell carcinoma. The germline gives CDR1 MNHEY, CDR2 SVGAGI. This CDR3 comprises 15 residues. Trimming stripped 0 bases from V and 2 bases from J, with 7 bases between. Assay used: immunoSEQ multiplex PCR; TCRdb lists only in-frame clones, some missing. The sample holds around 180,000 clones, 88% seen once. A remark on this clone: Its antigen is undetermined. This same CDR3 is encoded by further DNA sequences in the sample.

Time point here: blood 4 weeks post-SBRT, at nephrectomy. The treatment is: 15 Gy SBRT to primary tumor, nephrectomy 4 weeks later. After SBRT, blood was collected at 2 and 4 weeks, plus baseline. Whole-study results and caveats: From baseline, blood top tumor clonotypes peaked at 2 weeks post-radiation.

This chain joins TRBV6-5 and TRBJ1-4; D is uncertain. The specimen comprised blood, sampled from a patient whose treatment included radiotherapy and nephrectomy. The clonotype comes from a woman aged 50 to 65 with renal cell carcinoma. The CDR3 region is CASSYSSRTNEKLFF. The CDR3 DNA sequence: TGTGCCAGCAGTTACTCGAGTCGGACTAATGAAAAACTGTTTTTT.